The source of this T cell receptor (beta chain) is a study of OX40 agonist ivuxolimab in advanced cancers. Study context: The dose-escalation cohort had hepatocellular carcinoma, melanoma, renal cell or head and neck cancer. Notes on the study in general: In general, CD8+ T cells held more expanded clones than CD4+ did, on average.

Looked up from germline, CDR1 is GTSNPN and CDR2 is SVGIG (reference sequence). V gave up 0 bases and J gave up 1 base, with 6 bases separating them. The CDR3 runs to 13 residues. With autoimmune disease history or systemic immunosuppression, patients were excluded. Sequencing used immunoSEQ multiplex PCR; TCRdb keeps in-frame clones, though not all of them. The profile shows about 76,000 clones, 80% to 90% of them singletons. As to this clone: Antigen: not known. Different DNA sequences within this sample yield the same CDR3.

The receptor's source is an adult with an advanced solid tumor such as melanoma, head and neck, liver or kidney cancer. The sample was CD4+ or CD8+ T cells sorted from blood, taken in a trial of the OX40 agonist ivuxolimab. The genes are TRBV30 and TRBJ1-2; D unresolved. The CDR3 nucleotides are TGTGCCTGGAGTGTCGACGGTAACTATGGCTACACCTTC. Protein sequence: CAWSVDGNYGYTF.